Below, 22 T cell receptor beta chains from the same sample are listed, as sequenced in a study of Graves' ophthalmopathy and Graves' hyperthyroidism (dated by TCRdb to 2016 to 2019). Sequencing used an Illumina HiSeq 2000. For repertoire sequencing, the TCR beta CDR3 regions were amplified from RNA transcripts. The first round was an RT-PCR using HTBI primers with the Qiagen OneStep RT-PCR kit, and this first round was followed by a second-round multiplex PCR, then size selection and purification. TCRdb reprocessed the public reads (quality trimming at Q25 with fastp, clone calling with MiXCR) and kept in-frame beta chains. All rows with the same CDR3 protein become a single entry with the most common DNA and genes. This sample gives about 1.1 million distinct CDR3 sequences in total; roughly 35% of them show up just once. The ten top clones hold approximately 10% of the sample. The sequenced material came from peripheral blood or thyroid tissue (not recorded which). These receptors were collected from an adult man with Graves' hyperthyroidism.

This clonotype occurred many times. CDR3 DNA sequence: TGTGCCAGCAGCGCCCGGGATACCTACGAGCAGTACTTC. Translating it yields CASSARDTYEQYF. V and J are TRBV9 and TRBJ2-7, with D possibly TRBD2 on 5 matching bases. Trimming stripped 3 bases from V and 2 bases from J, with 9 bases between. The CDR3 totals 13 residues. The germline CDR1 and CDR2 sequences are SGDLS and YYNGEE.

CDR3 DNA sequence: TGTGCCAGCAGCTCCCGGACAGGGAATCAAGAGACCCAGTACTTC. Translation: CASSSRTGNQETQYF. This chain uses TRBV7-9 with TRBJ2-5; 8 positions agree with TRBD1. This CDR3 is 15 amino acids long. Per germline, CDR1 SEHNR and CDR2 FQNEAQ (reference sequence). V was pared by 4 bases and J by 2 bases, with 6 bases of the junction left unmatched. Using reference TRBV7-9 and TRBJ2-5 for the parts outside the CDR3, the full variable domain is DTGVSQNPRHKITKRGQNVTFRCDPISEHNRLYWYRQTLGQGPEFLTYFQNEAQLEKSRLLSDRFSAERPKGSFSTLEIQRTEQGDSAMYLCASSSRTGNQETQYFGPGTRLLVL.

This clonotype was detected a few times. V and J are TRBV4-2 and TRBJ2-2; 9 nucleotides match TRBD2. Germline V gene sequence: CDR1 LGHNA, CDR2 YNFKEQ. V dropped 0 bases and J dropped 4; count of bases not matched to a gene: 3. The CDR3 runs to 16 residues. The CDR3 bases are TGTGCCAGCAGCCAAGAACGCGGGAGGGTCACCGGGGAGCTGTTTTTT. Residues: CASSQERGRVTGELFF.

This clonotype was seen ten or more times. This chain links TRBV9 with TRBJ1-2, with D unresolved. Germline V CDR1 and CDR2: SGDLS, YYNGEE. CDR3 length equals 14 residues. V gave up 3 bases and J gave up 2 bases, with 11 bases separating them. The CDR3 sequence: CASSANTRNYGYTF. CDR3 sequence (DNA): TGTGCCAGCAGCGCCAACACCCGGAACTATGGCTACACCTTC.

The genes are TRBV5-1 and TRBJ2-5; tentatively, D is TRBD1 or TRBD2 (5 bases each). Trimming stripped 1 base from V and 5 bases from J, with 18 bases between. Germline CDR1 is SGHRS and CDR2 is YFSETQ. The CDR3 loop spans 16 amino acids. CDR3 sequence: CASSLRSTGLLETQYF. CDR3 bases: TGCGCCAGCAGCTTGAGGTCGACGGGGCTTTTGGAGACCCAGTACTTC.

The DNA of the CDR3 is TGCAGTGCTAGAGAAGGTAGTAGCGGGGGCTCCTACGAGCAGTACTTC. Protein product: CSAREGSSGGSYEQYF. The rearrangement joins TRBV20-1 to TRBJ2-7, with 9 bases fitting TRBD2. V shed 0 bases and J 0 bases; nucleotides not matched to a gene: 6. The V gene's germline CDR1 is DFQATT and CDR2 SNEGSKA (reference sequence). The CDR3 length is 16 residues.

This clonotype has just one count. The chain is built from TRBV7-2 and TRBJ2-3; 7 nucleotides agree with TRBD1. The CDR3 runs to 14 residues. Germline V CDR1 and CDR2: SGHTA, FQGNSA. V trimming: 4 bases; J trimming: 1 base; junction bases outside the gene matches: 2. The CDR3 loop reads CASSSGQRTDTQYF. As DNA, the CDR3 is TGTGCCAGCAGCTCGGGACAGCGCACAGATACGCAGTATTTT.

The chain employs TRBV6-1 and TRBJ2-7, with D perhaps matching TRBD2 (5 bases). Germline CDR1 and CDR2: MNHNS and SASEGT. V gave up 10 bases and J gave up 2 bases, with 15 bases separating them. This CDR3 contains 13 residues. CDR3 loop: CATKADPTYEQYF. In DNA form, the CDR3 reads TGTGCCACCAAAGCGGACCCCACCTACGAGCAGTACTTC.

The rearrangement links TRBV24-1 to TRBJ2-5, with 15 positions matching TRBD2. This CDR3 comprises 14 residues. CDR1 is KGHDR and CDR2 is SFDVKD in the germline V gene. CDR3 sequence reads: CAPGLAGGQETQYF. Here the CDR3 DNA reads TGTGCTCCGGGACTAGCGGGAGGCCAAGAGACCCAGTACTTC.

This clonotype was seen repeatedly, ten times or more. V gene TRBV5-8 combines with J gene TRBJ1-1, with D possibly being TRBD1 (6 bases). The length of the CDR3 is 14 residues. Germline V CDR1 and CDR2: SGHTS, YDEGEE. V was clipped by 2 bases and J by 3 bases, with 11 bases between them. CDR3 residues: CASSFRGSDTEAFF. Here the CDR3 DNA reads TGTGCCAGCAGCTTCAGGGGTTCTGACACTGAAGCTTTCTTT.

The CDR3 sequence is CASSSSQDNSYEQYF. CDR3 coding DNA: TGTGCCAGCAGCTCCTCGCAGGATAACTCCTACGAGCAGTACTTC. This rearrangement joins TRBV7-9 to TRBJ2-7, with no clear D. This CDR3 spans 15 amino acids. Per the germline V gene, CDR1 is SEHNR and CDR2 is FQNEAQ (reference sequence). Trimming left V 4 bases short and J 0 bases short, with 13 bases between.

This clonotype was seen repeatedly, ten times or more. This chain connects TRBV5-1 to TRBJ1-4; D is undetermined. Germline CDR1 SGHRS, CDR2 YFSETQ. The CDR3 is made up of 15 amino acids. V was shortened by 2 bases and J by 0 bases, with 8 bases between the two germline ends. CDR3: CASSLNGATNEKLFF. The DNA of the CDR3 is TGCGCCAGCAGCTTAAACGGCGCAACTAATGAAAAACTGTTTTTT.

This clonotype was detected ten times or more. V gene TRBV12-3 or TRBV12-4 combines with J gene TRBJ1-5; D might be TRBD1 (6 bases). V gave up 7 bases and J gave up 3 bases, with 10 bases separating them. The CDR3 is 13 residues long. The CDR3 coding sequence is TGTGCCAGCACGGACAGACACAATCAGCCCCAGCATTTT. Its protein is CASTDRHNQPQHF.

This sequence joins TRBV5-1 and TRBJ2-7; 10 bases align to TRBD1. Trimming at V came to 4 bases and at J to 5 bases, leaving 12 bases not matched to a gene. The germline V gene encodes CDR1 SGHRS and CDR2 YFSETQ. The CDR3 has 16 residues. CDR3 loop: CASSTVGGQGNHEQYF. The CDR3 DNA reads TGCGCCAGCAGCACCGTTGGGGGACAGGGGAACCACGAGCAGTACTTC.

This clonotype appeared a few times. V gene TRBV18 combines with J gene TRBJ2-5; D gene unclear. Germline CDR1 KGHSH, CDR2 LQKENI. The CDR3 covers 15 residues. The V and J ends lost 3 bases and 5 bases respectively, with 16 bases between them. CDR3 protein: CASSPSSGRGETQYF. In nucleotides, the CDR3 is TGTGCCAGCTCACCGTCAAGTGGGCGTGGTGAGACCCAGTACTTC.

This clonotype came up many times. The rearrangement joins TRBV4-2 to TRBJ2-5, with D perhaps TRBD1 (7 bases). The CDR3 sequence is 15 residues long. Per germline, CDR1 LGHNA and CDR2 YNFKEQ. Trimming took off 0 bases at V and 4 bases at J, with 12 bases between the two ends. CDR3: CASSQDSGGSETQYF. CDR3 sequence (DNA): TGTGCCAGCAGCCAAGATTCAGGGGGGTCAGAGACCCAGTACTTC.

This clonotype was observed at least ten times. V is TRBV5-1 and J is TRBJ2-6, with D perhaps TRBD2 (5 bases). This CDR3 has 18 amino acids. Germline CDR1 SGHRS, CDR2 YFSETQ. Trimming removed 2 bases at V and 0 bases at J, with 15 bases between. The CDR3 DNA reads TGCGCCAGCAGCTTACGAGTTTCGGGAAACTCTGGGGCCAACGTCCTGACTTTC. It yields the protein CASSLRVSGNSGANVLTF.

The chain is built from TRBV19 and TRBJ2-5; unclear D gene. The CDR3 has 13 amino acids. Germline V gene data show CDR1 as LNHDA and CDR2 as SQIVND (reference sequence). V shed 2 bases and J shed 9 bases, with 13 bases lying between them. CDR3 nucleotides: TGTGCCAGTAGTATAAGGACGTCTCAGCCCCAGTACTTC. Protein: CASSIRTSQPQYF.

Comment on this clonotype: Given a much more abundant clone one base away, this may be a read error. The genes are TRBV19 and TRBJ1-5, with D possibly being TRBD1 (5 bases). This CDR3 comprises 15 residues. V lost 5 bases to trimming and J lost 3 bases, with 14 bases between them. Germline CDR1 LNHDA, CDR2 SQIVND (reference sequence). CDR3 in DNA: TGTGCCAGTAGTGTAGGACGGGGGGACAATCAGCCCCAGCATTTT. Translating gives CASSVGRGDNQPQHF.

The V gene is TRBV5-1, the J gene TRBJ1-2, with a tentative D call TRBD1 (6 bases). The CDR3 extends over 16 amino acids. Per germline, CDR1 SGHRS and CDR2 YFSETQ. The V and J ends lost 3 bases and 0 bases respectively, with 15 bases between them. CDR3 DNA sequence: TGCGCCAGCAGCTCAGCACAGGGAGGTTCTAACTATGGCTACACCTTC. Translation: CASSSAQGGSNYGYTF.

The V gene is TRBV7-2, the J gene TRBJ2-2; the match to TRBD1 covers 9 bases. Losses at the gene ends were 5 bases for V and 9 bases for J; bases not matched to a gene: 13. The germline gives CDR1 SGHTA, CDR2 FQGNSA. This CDR3 contains 16 residues. The CDR3 here is CASSGGTGLILRELFF. CDR3 bases: TGTGCCAGCAGCGGCGGGACAGGGCTGATTCTACGGGAGCTGTTTTTT. Drawing the rest from reference TRBV7-2 and TRBJ2-2, the complete variable domain is GAGVSQSPSNKVTEKGKDVELRCDPISGHTALYWYRQSLGQGLEFLIYFQGNSAPDKSGLPSDRFSAERTGGSVSTLTIQRTQQEDSAVYLCASSGGTGLILRELFFGEGSRLTVL.

The chain is built from TRBV29-1 and TRBJ1-2; no firm D call. Per the germline V gene, CDR1 is SQVTM and CDR2 is ANQGSEA. Trimming left V 3 bases short and J 4 bases short, with 9 bases between. The CDR3 contains 12 residues. The CDR3 here is CSVDPESYGYTF. For the CDR3, the DNA is TGCAGCGTTGATCCGGAAAGCTATGGCTACACCTTC.